This T cell receptor (beta chain) was identified during a study of blood T cell repertoires in COVID-19. Across the whole study: PBMCs, B-cell-depleted T cells, or T cells were the source of the cDNA or gDNA that made up the material.

Methods used by the authors: Estimation of nucleated cell counts relied on the amplification of reference gene primers. Clones were sequenced by immunoSEQ multiplex PCR, and TCRdb holds only the in-frame ones, with some missing. D and trimming come from the DNA, and the V and J calls and clone size come from that table. Of fewer than 500,000 clones listed, approximately 87% are singletons. Participants came from roughly 25 US areas, aged roughly 18 to 89 years. Symptom resolution, clearance, or two negative PCRs marked donors in Cohort 3 as recovered. The CDR3 runs to 14 residues. Trimming took off 4 bases at V and 5 bases at J, with 13 bases between the two ends. Germline CDR1 is KGHDR and CDR2 is SFDVKD.

This sequence was found in a man aged 25-45 years who had recovered from COVID-19. The chain recombines TRBV24-1 with TRBJ1-2; the D gene is possibly TRBD1 (5 bases). The sample taken for sequencing was PBMCs or T cells enriched from blood (not recorded which). The CDR3 loop reads CATSESDRPYGYTF. CDR3 DNA sequence: TGTGCCACCAGTGAATCAGACAGACCTTATGGCTACACCTTC.